Below, 7 T cell receptor beta chains from the same sample are listed, as sequenced in a study of shared clonotypes between healthy human individuals. Only in-frame clones appear in the TCRdb table, and some are missing; sequencing was by immunoSEQ multiplex PCR. The sample has about 520,000 clones; 78% are singletons. The specimen was PBMCs. The receptor source for this set is a middle-aged woman in good health. Some clones in this sample may be carry-over from other donors' samples.

CDR3 region: CASSSGREGWETQYF. The CDR3 region has the DNA TGTGCCAGCAGCTCCGGGCGGGAGGGCTGGGAGACCCAGTACTTC. The V gene is TRBV7-9, the J gene TRBJ2-5; 9 bases are a match to TRBD2. Trimming took 4 bases from V and 5 from J; bases not matched to a gene: 8. Per the germline V gene, CDR1 is SEHNR and CDR2 is FQNEAQ (reference sequence). The CDR3 runs 15 residues.

The chain recombines TRBV11-2 with TRBJ1-4, with 9 bases identical to TRBD1. Trimming took 5 bases from V and 8 from J; bases not matched to a gene: 3. The CDR3 runs to 13 residues. Germline-derived CDR1 and CDR2 are SGHAT and FQNNGV. This chain's CDR3 is CASSRGTGEKLFF. Written as DNA, the CDR3 is TGTGCCAGCAGCCGCGGGACAGGGGAAAAACTGTTTTTT.

This clone has at least ten counts. This chain connects TRBV30 to TRBJ2-1, with TRBD2 identical over 10 bases. The V segment lost 1 base and the J segment 6 bases; nucleotides outside the gene matches: 6. The germline gives CDR1 GTSNPN, CDR2 SVGIG (reference sequence). The CDR3 is 15 amino acids. The CDR3 bases are TGTGCCTGGAGTGATAGCGGGAGGAGTCCCAATGAGCAGTTCTTC. This sequence encodes CAWSDSGRSPNEQFF.

This chain connects TRBV5-1 to TRBJ2-7, with 10 nucleotides matching TRBD2. The V and J ends lost 2 bases and 2 bases, in that order; junction bases with no gene match: 16. Per germline, CDR1 SGHRS and CDR2 YFSETQ. This CDR3 comprises 19 residues. This CDR3 is CASSLGPGLAGVRTYEQYF. The CDR3 region has the DNA TGCGCCAGCAGCTTAGGTCCAGGGCTAGCGGGAGTCAGGACCTACGAGCAGTACTTC.

The rearrangement uses TRBV11-3 and TRBJ2-2; D is unclear. This CDR3 region has 13 residues. Germline V gene data show CDR1 as SGHNT and CDR2 as YENEEA. V was cut by 2 bases and J by 7 bases, with 8 bases left in between. CDR3 region: CASSLSLGGELFF. The CDR3 region has the DNA TGTGCCAGCAGCTTAAGCTTAGGCGGGGAGCTGTTTTTT.

The V gene is TRBV5-1, the J gene TRBJ2-2, with 12 nucleotides matching TRBD2. The CDR3 spans 16 residues. CDR1 and CDR2 (germline): SGHRS, YFSETQ. Losses at the gene ends were 6 bases for V and 1 base for J; bases not matched to a gene: 4. The CDR3 coding sequence is TGCGCCAGCACCTTACTAGCGGGAGGGAACACCGGGGAGCTGTTTTTT. The encoded protein is CASTLLAGGNTGELFF.

The V and J genes are TRBV11-2 and TRBJ2-1; D is uncertain. The CDR3 spans 12 residues. Germline CDR1 and CDR2: SGHAT and FQNNGV. With 1 base removed from V and 9 bases from J, the gap between germline ends came to 7 bases. CDR3 nucleotides: TGTGCCAGCAGCTTAGGTCGTGGTGAGCAGTTCTTC. This translates into CASSLGRGEQFF.